Here is one T cell receptor (beta chain) with its context. Antigen unknown. CDR3 length: 14 amino acids. Germline values: CDR1 MNHEY, CDR2 SVGAGI. With 6 bases clipped from V and 14 bases from J, the junction kept 11 bases outside the gene matches. The record originates from a study of cytomegalovirus exposure and HLA in healthy donors. Broader study findings: Using the classifier, cytomegalovirus status was reportedly diagnosed with high specificity and sensitivity. Cytomegalovirus-associated TCR beta chains were listed, numbering roughly 150. Most TCR sequences were uncommon, yet certain public TCRs appeared in many donors.

Assay: immunoSEQ multiplex PCR; the TCRdb copy retains only in-frame clones and omits some. The sample has 150,000 to 200,000 clones; roughly 83% are singletons. The chain couples TRBV6-5 to TRBJ1-6; 9 bases map to TRBD1. The TCR originated in a woman younger than 35 in good health and CMV-seronegative. Sample: PBMCs. CDR3 residues: CASSRMGTGISLHF. In DNA form, the CDR3 reads TGTGCCAGCAGCAGAATGGGGACAGGGATTTCCCTCCACTTT.